This T cell receptor beta chain is drawn from a study of shared clonotypes between healthy human individuals. J was trimmed by 6 bases and V by 4 bases; bases with no gene match: 4. Germline CDR1 SGDLS, CDR2 YYNGEE. The CDR3 covers 14 residues. Nashville, Tennessee was home to all donors, who were Caucasian adults. Measured with immunoSEQ multiplex PCR; TCRdb has only the in-frame clones, and not every one. The data contain around 500,000 clones, roughly 77% of them singletons. This clone has only one observation. The sequencing input was PBMCs. This sequence joins TRBV9 and TRBJ2-1; 10 nucleotides agree with TRBD2. The clonotype originates from a woman aged 40 to 49 in good health. Some clones in this sample may be carry-over from other donors' samples. The CDR3 region has the DNA TGTGCCAGCAGCCCCAGCGGGGGGGCCAATGAGCAGTTCTTC. Amino acids: CASSPSGGANEQFF.